The sequence of this T cell receptor beta chain was determined in a study of Graves' ophthalmopathy and Graves' hyperthyroidism. The TCR beta CDR3 regions underwent amplification from RNA transcripts. First-round RT-PCR with HTBI primers preceded a second-round multiplex PCR. One entry per CDR3 protein, called by TCRdb with MiXCR from the multiplex PCR reads. The top ten hold roughly an eighth of the sample, which has under 350,000 distinct CDR3 sequences, roughly 15% seen once. Notes on the study in general: Among expanded thyroid clonotypes above 0.001 frequency, most also occurred in blood. A model of 13 signatures distinguished ophthalmopathy from stable hyperthyroidism at around 90% sensitivity and 81.08% specificity.

Under 3 months in duration, the ophthalmopathy in affected donors had moderate-to-severe activity, CAS ≥3 and NOSPECS ≥4. This clonotype came up many times. The antigen remains unidentified. Germline CDR1 is DFQATT and CDR2 is SNEGSKA (reference sequence). Deletions cut 6 bases from V and 2 bases from J, with 13 bases between. This CDR3 has 13 amino acids. This rearrangement joins TRBV20-1 to TRBJ2-5; D perhaps matches TRBD1 (6 bases). Sequenced: peripheral blood. The source of this sequence is an adult man with Graves' ophthalmopathy. The CDR3 here is CSATGQLQETQYF. CDR3 nucleotides: TGCAGTGCCACAGGACAGCTACAAGAGACCCAGTACTTC.